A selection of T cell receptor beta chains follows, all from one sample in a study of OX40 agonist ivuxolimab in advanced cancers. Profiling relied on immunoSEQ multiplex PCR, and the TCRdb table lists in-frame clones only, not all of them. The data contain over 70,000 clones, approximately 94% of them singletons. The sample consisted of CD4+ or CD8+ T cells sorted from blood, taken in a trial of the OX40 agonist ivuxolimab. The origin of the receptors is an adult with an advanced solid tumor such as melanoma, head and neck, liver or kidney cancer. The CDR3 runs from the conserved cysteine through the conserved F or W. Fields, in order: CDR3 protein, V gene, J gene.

CDR3aa: CATPVGQGAGEQYF
v_gene: TRBV27
j_gene: TRBJ2-7

CDR3aa: CASSEASPGTMYEQYF
v_gene: TRBV2
j_gene: TRBJ2-7

CDR3aa: CASSLEGEYQETQYF
v_gene: TRBV5-6
j_gene: TRBJ2-5

CDR3aa: CASSPYEGPREGYEQYF
v_gene: TRBV27
j_gene: TRBJ2-7

CDR3aa: CASSWDTLSYEQYF
v_gene: TRBV11-2
j_gene: TRBJ2-7

CDR3aa: CASSLVWVGGSTDTQYF
v_gene: TRBV7-2
j_gene: TRBJ2-3

CDR3aa: CASSFAGGGYEQYF
v_gene: TRBV5-4
j_gene: TRBJ2-7

CDR3aa: CASSLFRDFEDTQYF
v_gene: TRBV28
j_gene: TRBJ2-3

CDR3aa: CASSRPGQGASEQFF
v_gene: TRBV7-3
j_gene: TRBJ2-1

CDR3aa: CASSQVHSVSYEQYF
v_gene: TRBV4-3
j_gene: TRBJ2-7

CDR3aa: CASSEGESPISWEQYF
v_gene: TRBV2
j_gene: TRBJ2-7

CDR3aa: CASSTLGQGGDGYTF
v_gene: TRBV19
j_gene: TRBJ1-2

CDR3aa: CSVAGSSYNEQFF
v_gene: TRBV29-1
j_gene: TRBJ2-1

CDR3aa: CASSQDSGSLDEQYF
v_gene: TRBV4-3
j_gene: TRBJ2-7

CDR3aa: CASSLQDTTYEQYF
v_gene: TRBV4-1
j_gene: TRBJ2-7

CDR3aa: CASSLTPGLGNTIYF
v_gene: TRBV27
j_gene: TRBJ1-3

CDR3aa: CATSPRRGSNQPQHF
v_gene: TRBV15
j_gene: TRBJ1-5

CDR3aa: CASSEAVLEPYEQYF
v_gene: TRBV6-1
j_gene: TRBJ2-7

CDR3aa: CSVMAYSDYEQYF
v_gene: TRBV29-1
j_gene: TRBJ2-7

CDR3aa: CASSAPGVNQPQHF
v_gene: TRBV13
j_gene: TRBJ1-5

CDR3aa: CSVEGRGGTEAFF
v_gene: TRBV29-1
j_gene: TRBJ1-1

CDR3aa: CASSQDGARMNTEAFF
v_gene: TRBV4-3
j_gene: TRBJ1-1

CDR3aa: CASSTESWQGAQGYTF
v_gene: TRBV7-8
j_gene: TRBJ1-2

CDR3aa: CASSLRVGGLWDYEQYF
v_gene: TRBV5-5
j_gene: TRBJ2-7

CDR3aa: CASSIGEEEAFF
v_gene: TRBV19
j_gene: TRBJ1-1

CDR3aa: CVSSPPYREGYGYTF
v_gene: TRBV18
j_gene: TRBJ1-2

CDR3aa: CASGLVSTGWRTEAFF
v_gene: TRBV12-5
j_gene: TRBJ1-1

CDR3aa: CASNPVGARYEQYF
v_gene: TRBV5-1
j_gene: TRBJ2-7

CDR3aa: CASGPDPNTGELFF
v_gene: TRBV7-8
j_gene: TRBJ2-2

CDR3aa: CAWSVRGAGENTEAFF
v_gene: TRBV30
j_gene: TRBJ1-1

CDR3aa: CASSSTAREQFF
v_gene: TRBV6-5
j_gene: TRBJ2-1

CDR3aa: CASSGRSNQPQHF
v_gene: TRBV28
j_gene: TRBJ1-5

CDR3aa: CSVTQGVETQYF
v_gene: TRBV29-1
j_gene: TRBJ2-5

CDR3aa: CASGRTSGNTGELFF
v_gene: TRBV6-5
j_gene: TRBJ2-2

CDR3aa: CASSLEGTGYNEQFF
v_gene: TRBV11-2
j_gene: TRBJ2-1

CDR3aa: CSVEGGATSTDTQYF
v_gene: TRBV29-1
j_gene: TRBJ2-3

CDR3aa: CASSNPFSGTGNYGYTF
v_gene: TRBV19
j_gene: TRBJ1-2

CDR3aa: CASSLAGIAPEQYF
v_gene: TRBV7-9
j_gene: TRBJ2-7

CDR3aa: CASSPTGVGYTF
v_gene: TRBV27
j_gene: TRBJ1-2

CDR3aa: CAISESGGSSSPGYEQYF
v_gene: TRBV10-3
j_gene: TRBJ2-7

CDR3aa: CARATGPGEQFF
v_gene: TRBV7-9
j_gene: TRBJ2-1

CDR3aa: CASSLGVRNTGELFF
v_gene: TRBV7-8
j_gene: TRBJ2-2

CDR3aa: CASSIDDRLGTEAFF
v_gene: TRBV5-6
j_gene: TRBJ1-1

CDR3aa: CASSPGQGYEQYF
v_gene: TRBV27
j_gene: TRBJ2-7

CDR3aa: CASRSPSNYGYTF
v_gene: TRBV9
j_gene: TRBJ1-2

CDR3aa: CATSRGTGSPYEQYF
v_gene: TRBV15
j_gene: NA